This T cell receptor (beta chain) was identified in a study of blood T cell repertoires in COVID-19. Study as a whole: PBMCs, B-cell-depleted T cells, or T cells were the source of the cDNA or gDNA that made up the material.

V was cut by 5 bases and J by 5 bases, with 10 bases left in between. From germline, CDR1 is LGHDT and CDR2 YNNKEL (reference sequence). The CDR3 extends over 13 amino acids. TCRdb's copy holds only in-frame clones and misses some; the assay was immunoSEQ multiplex PCR. The sample has 80,000 to 95,000 clones, over 75% seen once; the top ten hold around 25%. The receptor comes from a man of 80 years or more with active or convalescent COVID-19. The V gene is TRBV3-1 (or the pseudogene TRBV3-2), the J gene TRBJ1-5; unclear D gene. Sequenced: peripheral blood. CDR3 sequence: CASSFNRDQPQHF. The CDR3 DNA reads as TGTGCCAGCAGCTTTAATCGGGATCAGCCCCAGCATTTT.